This is a list of T cell receptor beta chains from one sample in a study of post-analysis software for immune sequencing data. TCRdb independently ran MiXCR on the PCR reads; one entry per CDR3 protein. The table records 800,000 to 950,000 distinct CDR3 sequences, around 50% of them present only once. The sample comprised blood. The source is a girl between 10 and 17 years old with multiple sclerosis. Each CDR3 is given with its conserved first and last residue. D genes are given only for firm matches. Size is omitted from some rows. Given values are once, few, many or a class for expanded clones.

>TRBJ2-7|TRBV5-5|NA|NA|16
TGTGCCAGCAGCTTGGGAAACACAGGGAGAGCCTACGAGCAGTACTTC
CASSLGNTGRAYEQYF
>TRBJ2-5|TRBV25-1|once|TRBD2|14
TGTGCCAGCACTTTAGCGGGGGGCCAAGAGACCCAGTACTTC
CASTLAGGQETQYF
>TRBJ2-7|TRBV6-1|few|TRBD1|15
TGTGCCAGCAGTGAAGCGGCGGGACAGGGATACGAGCAGTACTTC
CASSEAAGQGYEQYF
>TRBJ2-5|TRBV4-1|NA|NA|12
TGCGCCAGCAGCCAAGGTCGGGTAGAGCAGTACTTC
CASSQGRVEQYF
>TRBJ2-7|TRBV20-1|once|TRBD2|14
TGCAGTGCTAGGGAGCGGGGGGGCCTTGAGACCCAGTACTTT
CSARERGGLETQYF
>TRBJ2-1|TRBV14|NA|TRBD1|17
TGTGCCAGCAGCCCGGACTTCCGGGACAGGGGGTACAATGAGCAGTTCTTC
CASSPDFRDRGYNEQFF
>TRBJ2-3|TRBV10-3|NA|NA|15
TGTGCCATCAGTGAGAAGACTAAAAGCACAGATACGCAGTATTTT
CAISEKTKSTDTQYF
>TRBJ2-1|TRBV13|few|TRBD1|20
TGTGCCAGCAGCGCAACGCCGGGACAGGGGGCTCGGGAGGGCGACAATGAGCAGTTCTTC
CASSATPGQGAREGDNEQFF
>TRBJ2-1|TRBV5-1|few|NA|14
TGCGCCAGCAGCTGGACACTCGGATGGGATGAGCAGTTCTTC
CASSWTLGWDEQFF
>TRBJ1-2|TRBV30|NA|TRBD1|13
TGTGCCTGGACCCCGGACAGGGAAAGCGGCTACACCTTC
CAWTPDRESGYTF
>TRBJ1-4|TRBV25-1|NA|NA|11
TGTGCCATCGGAACTAATGAAAAACTGTTTTTT
CAIGTNEKLFF
>TRBJ2-7|TRBV4-1|once|TRBD2|14
TGCGCCAGCAGCCAAGATTCTAGCGGGAGATCAGAGTACTTC
CASSQDSSGRSEYF
>TRBJ2-7|TRBV20-1|NA|TRBD2|14
TGCAGTTCTGAAACTAGCGGGAACCCCTACGAGCAGTACTTC
CSSETSGNPYEQYF